This TCR beta chain was recovered during a study of shared clonotypes between healthy human individuals. Study-level points and caveats: Sequencing of the sorted subsets was shown by rarefaction to be incomplete despite large depth.

The table came from immunoSEQ multiplex PCR; TCRdb's copy has only in-frame clones and leaves some out. The sample has over a million clones, more than 75% seen once. Germline assignment: CDR1 KGHSH and CDR2 LQKENI. V was shortened by 0 bases and J by 3 bases, with 14 bases between the two germline ends. The CDR3 covers 16 residues. For this clone: What it recognizes is unknown.

This clonotype originated in a man younger than 30 in good health. Some clones in this sample may be carry-over from other donors' samples. The chain is built from TRBV18 and TRBJ2-5, with D perhaps TRBD2 (5 bases). Sequencing was done on a sample of memory CD4+ T cells from PBMCs. Subset given: CD45RA-negative fraction. Here the CDR3 DNA reads TGTGCCAGCTCACCACCGACCTATTTCGGGAAAGAGACCCAGTACTTC. This translates into CASSPPTYFGKETQYF.